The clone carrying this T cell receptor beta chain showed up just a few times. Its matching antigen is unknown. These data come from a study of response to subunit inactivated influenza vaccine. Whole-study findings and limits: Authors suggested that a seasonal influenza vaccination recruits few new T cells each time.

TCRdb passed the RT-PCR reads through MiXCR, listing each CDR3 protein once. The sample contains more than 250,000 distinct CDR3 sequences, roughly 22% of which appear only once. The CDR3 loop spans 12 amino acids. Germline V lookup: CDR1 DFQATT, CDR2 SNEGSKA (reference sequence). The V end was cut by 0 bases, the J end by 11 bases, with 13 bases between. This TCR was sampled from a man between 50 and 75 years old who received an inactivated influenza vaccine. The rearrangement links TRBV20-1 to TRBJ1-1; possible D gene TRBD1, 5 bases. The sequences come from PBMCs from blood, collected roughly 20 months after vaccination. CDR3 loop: CSARDWGDLAFF. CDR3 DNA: TGCAGTGCTAGAGATTGGGGGGACCTGGCTTTCTTT.